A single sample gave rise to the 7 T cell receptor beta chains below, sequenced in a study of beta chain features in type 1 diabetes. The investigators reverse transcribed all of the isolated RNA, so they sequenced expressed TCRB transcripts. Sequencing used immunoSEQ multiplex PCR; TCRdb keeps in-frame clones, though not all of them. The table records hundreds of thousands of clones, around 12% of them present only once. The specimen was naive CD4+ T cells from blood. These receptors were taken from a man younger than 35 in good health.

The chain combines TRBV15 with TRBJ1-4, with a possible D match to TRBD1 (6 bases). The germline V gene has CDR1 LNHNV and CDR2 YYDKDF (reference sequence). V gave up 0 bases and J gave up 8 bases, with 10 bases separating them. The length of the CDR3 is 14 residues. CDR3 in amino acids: CATSRDRGEEKLFF. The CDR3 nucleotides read TGTGCCACCAGCAGAGACAGGGGAGAAGAAAAACTGTTTTTT.

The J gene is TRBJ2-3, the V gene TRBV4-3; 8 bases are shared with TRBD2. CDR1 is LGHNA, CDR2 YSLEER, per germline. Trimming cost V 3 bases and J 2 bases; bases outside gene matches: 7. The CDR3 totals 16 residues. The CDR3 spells CASSHAAGAPTDTQYF. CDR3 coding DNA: TGCGCCAGCAGCCACGCAGCGGGGGCTCCCACAGATACGCAGTATTTT.

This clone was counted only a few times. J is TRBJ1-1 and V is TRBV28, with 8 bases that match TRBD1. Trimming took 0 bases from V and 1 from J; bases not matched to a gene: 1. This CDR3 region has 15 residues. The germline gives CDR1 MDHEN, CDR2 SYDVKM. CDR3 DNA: TGTGCCAGCAGTTTATGGGACAGGGCGAACACTGAAGCTTTCTTT. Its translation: CASSLWDRANTEAFF. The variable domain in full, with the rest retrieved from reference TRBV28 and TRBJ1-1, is DVKVTQSSRYLVKRTGEKVFLECVQDMDHENMFWYRQDPGLGLRLIYFSYDVKMKEKGDIPEGYSVSREKKERFSLILESASTNQTSMYLCASSLWDRANTEAFFGQGTRLTVV.

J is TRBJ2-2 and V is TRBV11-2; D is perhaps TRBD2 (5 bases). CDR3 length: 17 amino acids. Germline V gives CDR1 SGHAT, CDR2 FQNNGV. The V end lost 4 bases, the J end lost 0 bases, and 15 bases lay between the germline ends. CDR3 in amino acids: CASSSSVGAANTGELFF. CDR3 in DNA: TGTGCCAGCAGCTCCTCCGTTGGAGCGGCGAACACCGGGGAGCTGTTTTTT.

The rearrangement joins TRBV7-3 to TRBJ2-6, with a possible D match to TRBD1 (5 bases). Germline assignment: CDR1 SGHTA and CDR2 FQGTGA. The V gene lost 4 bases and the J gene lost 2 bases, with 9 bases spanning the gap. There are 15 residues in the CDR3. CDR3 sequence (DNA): TGTGCCAGCAGCTCAGGGATGACTGGGGCCAACGTCCTGACTTTC. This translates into CASSSGMTGANVLTF.

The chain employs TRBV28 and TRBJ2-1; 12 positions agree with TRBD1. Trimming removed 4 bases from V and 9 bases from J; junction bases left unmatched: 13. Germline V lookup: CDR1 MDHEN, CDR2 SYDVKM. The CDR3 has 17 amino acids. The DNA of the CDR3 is TGTGCCAGCAGTTCCCTTAGGGACAGGGGGCTAGTTGGTGAGCAGTTCTTC. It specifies CASSSLRDRGLVGEQFF.

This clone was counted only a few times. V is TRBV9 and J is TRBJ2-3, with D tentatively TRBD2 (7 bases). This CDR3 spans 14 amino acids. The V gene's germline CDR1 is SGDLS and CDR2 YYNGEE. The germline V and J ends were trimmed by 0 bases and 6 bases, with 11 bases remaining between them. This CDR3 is CASSVGRGADTQYF. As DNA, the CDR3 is TGTGCCAGCAGCGTAGGACGGGGGGCCGATACGCAGTATTTT. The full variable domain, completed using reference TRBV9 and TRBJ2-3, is DSGVTQTPKHLITATGQRVTLRCSPRSGDLSVYWYQQSLDQGLQFLIQYYNGEERAKGNILERFSAQQFPDLHSELNLSSLELGDSALYFCASSVGRGADTQYFGPGTRLTVL.